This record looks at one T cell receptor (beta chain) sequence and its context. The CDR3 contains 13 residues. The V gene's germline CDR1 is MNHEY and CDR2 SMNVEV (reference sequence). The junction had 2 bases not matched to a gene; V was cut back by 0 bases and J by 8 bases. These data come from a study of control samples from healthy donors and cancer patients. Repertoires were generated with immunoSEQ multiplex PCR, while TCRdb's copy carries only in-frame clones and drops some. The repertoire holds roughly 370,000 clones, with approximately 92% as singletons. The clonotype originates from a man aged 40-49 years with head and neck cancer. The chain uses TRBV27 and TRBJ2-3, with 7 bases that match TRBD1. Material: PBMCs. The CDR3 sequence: CASSLSGDSTQYF. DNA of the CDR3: TGTGCCAGCAGTTTATCTGGGGACAGTACGCAGTATTTT.